What follows are 6 T cell receptor beta chains derived from one specimen sequenced in a study of molecular identifiers for immune sequencing clone quantification. MiXCR, run by TCRdb on the PCR reads, gives a single entry per CDR3 protein. The repertoire holds more than 95,000 distinct CDR3 sequences, roughly a quarter seen once, with around 1% in the top ten. The sequencing sample was made of naive CD8+ T cells from blood, with Jurkat cell RNA spiked in. The subset: FACS-sorted CD8+CD4-CCR7+CD45RA+ naive T cells. These receptors were obtained from a human donor in good health. Some libraries in this study had Jurkat cell RNA spiked in.

The chain joins TRBV27 to TRBJ1-2; TRBD1 matches 8 bases. Germline values: CDR1 MNHEY, CDR2 SMNVEV (reference sequence). The CDR3 extends over 14 amino acids. The V and J ends lost 6 bases and 4 bases, in that order; junction bases with no gene match: 7. The CDR3 DNA sequence: TGTGCCAGCAGCCCTGGACAGGGCCCCTATGGCTACACCTTC. Protein sequence: CASSPGQGPYGYTF.

To note about this clonotype: This sequence may be a read error, since a much larger clone differs from it by one base. This chain uses TRBV27 with TRBJ2-2, with D tentatively TRBD2 (5 bases). The germline gives CDR1 MNHEY, CDR2 SMNVEV (reference sequence). The CDR3 loop spans 14 amino acids. CDR3 region: CASHWGFGTGVLFF. Written as DNA, the CDR3 is TGTGCCAGCCACTGGGGTTTCGGCACCGGGGTGCTGTTTTTT.

This clonotype occurred many times. The rearrangement links TRBV24-1 to TRBJ2-5; possibly TRBD2 for D (5 bases). There are 13 residues in the CDR3. Germline assignment: CDR1 KGHDR and CDR2 SFDVKD. V lost 4 bases and J lost 5, with 10 bases in between. The chain's CDR3 is CATSDGWRETQYF. The CDR3 coding sequence is TGTGCCACCAGTGACGGCTGGAGGGAGACCCAGTACTTC.

This clonotype has a handful of counts. The chain recombines TRBV3-1 with TRBJ2-3, with TRBD1 matching 7 bases. From germline, CDR1 is LGHDT and CDR2 YNNKEL (reference sequence). The CDR3 runs to 17 residues. Trimming removed 5 bases from V and 0 bases from J; junction bases left unmatched: 11. CDR3 sequence: CASSSLLTGLSTDTQYF. In DNA, the CDR3 is TGTGCCAGCAGCTCCCTCTTGACAGGGCTCAGCACAGATACGCAGTATTTT.

The V gene is TRBV12-3 or TRBV12-4, the J gene TRBJ1-5; no definite D call. The CDR3 covers 18 residues. V lost 6 bases, J lost 5 bases, and 26 bases lay in between. DNA for the CDR3: TGTGCCAGCAGCACAAGAACCTCAGGCTCGCAAACTGATCAGCCCCAGCATTTT. This gives the protein CASSTRTSGSQTDQPQHF.

In regard to this clonotype: Just one base apart from a much larger clone, this may be a read error. The CDR3 coding sequence is TGTGCCAGCAATTTGTTTCGGGGCGACGCTGAAGAGCAGTACTTC. Protein: CASNLFRGDAEEQYF. The chain employs TRBV27 and TRBJ2-7; D assignment may be TRBD1 or TRBD2 (5 bases each). The V gene's germline CDR1 is MNHEY and CDR2 SMNVEV (reference sequence). CDR3 size: 15 residues. Trimming stripped 7 bases from V and 7 bases from J, with 23 bases between.